A single sample is the source of the 16 T cell receptor beta chains below, sequenced in a study of T cells after posttransplantation cyclophosphamide. Controls had myeloablative marrow grafts with methotrexate and calcineurin inhibitor, sampled at 1 year. Profiled with immunoSEQ multiplex PCR; TCRdb holds only in-frame clones, not every one. The sample holds 20,000 or so clones, 80% to 90% seen once. The source was PBMCs, collected around 390 days after allogeneic stem cell transplant with calcineurin inhibitor and methotrexate. The receptor set was obtained from a female patient aged 25-40 years who received an allogeneic stem cell transplant from an unrelated donor, was CMV-positive, and had acute and chronic GVHD. Some of these T cells may belong to the graft donor.

The DNA of the CDR3 is TGTGCCAGCTCACCGGGGAGAAAAGAGACCCAGTACTTC. The encoded protein is CASSPGRKETQYF. This rearrangement joins TRBV18 to TRBJ2-5, with a possible D match to TRBD2 (5 bases). V was clipped by 3 bases and J by 3 bases, with 8 bases between them. Germline CDR1 KGHSH, CDR2 LQKENI. The CDR3 totals 13 residues.

The CDR3 region has the DNA TGTGCCAGCAGCAAAAGGACAGGGCCTAACTATGGCTACACCTTC. As protein: CASSKRTGPNYGYTF. The V call is TRBV21-1, the J call TRBJ1-2; the table assigns TRBD1, which was not confirmed against the DNA. TRBV21-1 is termed a pseudogene. The CDR3 loop spans 15 amino acids.

This sequence joins TRBV4-1 and TRBJ2-5; 8 nucleotides line up with TRBD2. CDR1 is MGHRA and CDR2 is YSYEKL in the germline V gene. V shed 0 bases and J 3 bases; nucleotides not matched to a gene: 12. This CDR3 region has 18 residues. CDR3 protein: CASSQDKLLAGLKETQYF. CDR3 bases: TGCGCCAGCAGCCAAGATAAGCTCTTAGCGGGACTGAAAGAGACCCAGTACTTC.

The chain combines TRBV6-1 with TRBJ1-1; TRBD1 might be the D (6 bases). Trimming shortened V by 5 bases and J by 0 bases, and 10 bases separated the two germline ends. In germline, CDR1 is MNHNS, CDR2 SASEGT. The CDR3 spans 14 residues. The CDR3 coding sequence is TGTGCCAGCAGTCCGCCAGGGGTGAACACTGAAGCTTTCTTT. Its protein is CASSPPGVNTEAFF.

The chain carries TRBV7-9 and TRBJ1-2; maybe TRBD1 (5 bases). Trimming took off 1 base at V and 4 bases at J, with 7 bases between the two ends. Germline V CDR1 and CDR2: SEHNR, FQNEAQ (reference sequence). The CDR3 length is 13 residues. The CDR3 here is CASSLGQGYGYTF. The DNA of the CDR3 is TGTGCCAGCAGCTTAGGGCAGGGCTATGGCTACACCTTC.

The rearrangement links TRBV10-1 to TRBJ1-1; TRBD1 aligns across 10 bases. Germline V gene lookup returns CDR1 WNHNN and CDR2 SYGVQD (reference sequence). This CDR3 is built from 11 residues. The V and J ends lost 9 bases and 6 bases, in that order; junction bases with no gene match: 1. CDR3 in DNA: TGCGCCAGTGGACAGGGGGCTGAAGCTTTCTTT. This sequence encodes CASGQGAEAFF.

The rearrangement links TRBV7-8 to TRBJ1-3; 8 nucleotides line up with TRBD1. The CDR3 is 16 amino acids. Germline V gene lookup returns CDR1 SGHVS and CDR2 FQNEAQ. With V trimmed by 6 bases and J by 0 bases, 7 bases remained unmatched. CDR3 amino acids: CASRNPGTGSGNTIYF. The CDR3 DNA sequence: TGTGCCAGCAGAAACCCAGGGACAGGCTCTGGAAACACCATATATTTT.

The rearrangement links TRBV11-3 to TRBJ2-4; maybe TRBD1 (7 bases). The germline V gene has CDR1 SGHNT and CDR2 YENEEA. V lost 4 bases and J lost 1, with 14 bases in between. CDR3 length: 16 residues. CDR3 sequence reads: CASSYRTGGAKNIQYF. The CDR3 nucleotides are TGTGCCAGCAGCTACCGGACAGGAGGGGCCAAAAACATTCAGTACTTC.

This clone has just one count. The chain carries TRBV21-1 and TRBJ1-6; the D segment call TRBD1 is taken from the table without a DNA check. TRBV21-1 is a listed pseudogene. The CDR3 is 16 amino acids. This CDR3 is CASPPPPGQENSPLHF. In DNA form, the CDR3 reads TGTGCCAGCCCACCTCCACCGGGACAGGAGAATTCACCCCTCCACTTT.

This sequence joins TRBV11-2 and TRBJ2-1; 7 nucleotides match TRBD1. The CDR3 length is 14 residues. Germline loops: CDR1 SGHAT, CDR2 FQNNGV. After removal of 5 bases from V and 4 bases from J, the junction contained 5 bases not matched to a gene. The CDR3 nucleotides are TGTGCCAGCAGCCCACTGACAGGGTACAATGAGCAGTTCTTC. Encoded protein: CASSPLTGYNEQFF.

The chain has TRBV29-1 and TRBJ2-7; maybe TRBD1 (5 bases). Germline V gene sequence: CDR1 SQVTM, CDR2 ANQGSEA. The CDR3 length is 12 residues. The germline V and J ends were trimmed by 0 bases and 6 bases, with 9 bases remaining between them. CDR3 bases: TGCAGCGTTGAAGAAGGGGCTGGCGAGCAGTACTTC. This encodes CSVEEGAGEQYF.

The chain is built from TRBV19 and TRBJ1-3, with D possibly being TRBD1 (5 bases). CDR1 LNHDA and CDR2 SQIVND come from the germline V gene (reference sequence). The CDR3 covers 17 residues. V lost 5 bases and J lost 4, with 21 bases in between. The CDR3 nucleotides are TGTGCCAGTAGTGTTTCCGGGCAGGGTCTCTCAGGAAACACCATATATTTT. Its translation is CASSVSGQGLSGNTIYF. Full variable domain (remainder filled in from reference TRBV19 and TRBJ1-3): DGGITQSPKYLFRKEGQNVTLSCEQNLNHDAMYWYRQDPGQGLRLIYYSQIVNDFQKGDIAEGYSVSREKKESFPLTVTSAQKNPTAFYLCASSVSGQGLSGNTIYFGEGSWLTVV.

The chain links TRBV6-5 to TRBJ2-7, with 9 nucleotides matching TRBD1. CDR3 length: 15 amino acids. Germline values: CDR1 MNHEY, CDR2 SVGAGI. The V gene end was trimmed by 8 bases and the J gene end by 4 bases; junction bases not matched to a gene: 12. The CDR3 coding sequence is TGTGCCAGCGGACGGGGGACAGGGATAGGATACGAGCAGTACGTC. Translating gives CASGRGTGIGYEQYV.

The CDR3 DNA reads as TGTGCCAGCAGCCAAACTAGCGGGAGCCGCACCGGGGAGCTGTTTTTT. It codes for CASSQTSGSRTGELFF. The chain has TRBV5-6 and TRBJ2-2; 11 bases are a match to TRBD2. The CDR3 contains 16 residues. In germline, CDR1 is SGHDT, CDR2 YYEEEE. The V segment lost 4 bases and the J segment 4 bases; nucleotides outside the gene matches: 6. The entire variable domain, with the rest obtained from reference TRBV5-6 and TRBJ2-2, is as follows: DAGVTQSPTHLIKTRGQQVTLRCSPKSGHDTVSWYQQALGQGPQFIFQYYEEEERQRGNFPDRFSGHQFPNYSSELNVNALLLGDSALYLCASSQTSGSRTGELFFGEGSRLTVL.

The chain uses TRBV27 and TRBJ2-7; 11 positions agree with TRBD1. The germline gives CDR1 MNHEY, CDR2 SMNVEV (reference sequence). Germline trimming cut 8 bases from V and 3 bases from J; bases unmatched to any gene: 9. The CDR3 sequence is 15 residues long. CDR3 sequence (DNA): TGTGCCAGCGGTGGTTGGGACAGGGGGTTCTACGAGCAGTACTTC. This translates into CASGGWDRGFYEQYF.

The chain carries TRBV2 and TRBJ2-5; D remains ambiguous. The CDR3 length is 11 residues. CDR1 is SNHLY, CDR2 FYNNEI, per germline. V was shortened by 7 bases and J by 2 bases, with 5 bases between the two germline ends. The CDR3 region has the DNA TGTGCCAGCATACAGCAAGAGACCCAGTACTTC. It is translated as CASIQQETQYF.